By share, the clone carrying this T cell receptor beta chain counts as medium-sized. The data were taken from a study of blood T cell repertoires in COVID-19. The assay was immunoSEQ multiplex PCR, and TCRdb's table has in-frame clones only and misses some. The repertoire holds tens of thousands of clones, with over 80% as singletons. Trimming took 3 bases from V and 2 from J; bases not matched to a gene: 5. Germline V CDR1 and CDR2: ENHRY, SYGVKD. This CDR3 region has 16 residues. Source material: peripheral blood. The chain employs TRBV10-3 and TRBJ2-2, with 8 bases identical to TRBD2. The source of this sequence is a woman older than 75 with active COVID-19. CDR3 sequence reads: CAISDRLAPNTGELFF. As DNA, the CDR3 is TGTGCCATCAGTGATCGACTAGCGCCAAACACCGGGGAGCTGTTTTTT.